The 3 T cell receptor beta chains given below trace back to one sample, sequenced in a study of blood T cell repertoires in COVID-19. Produced via immunoSEQ multiplex PCR; TCRdb's table is partial and in-frame only. The sample holds 210,000 or so clones, approximately 91% seen once. The sample taken for sequencing was peripheral blood. These receptors were collected from a woman aged 40 to 55 who had recovered from COVID-19.

This chain joins TRBV24-1 and TRBJ2-5; D may be TRBD2 (6 bases). The CDR3 is made up of 16 amino acids. CDR1 KGHDR and CDR2 SFDVKD come from the germline V gene. Trimming left V 5 bases short and J 5 bases short, with 20 bases between. As DNA, the CDR3 is TGTGCCACCAGTGGGATGACTAGTGGGGATTTGGAGACCCAGTACTTC. Translating it yields CATSGMTSGDLETQYF.

The chain links TRBV19 to TRBJ2-1; 10 positions agree with TRBD2. Germline loops: CDR1 LNHDA, CDR2 SQIVND (reference sequence). The CDR3 consists of 15 residues. Losses at the gene ends were 3 bases for V and 7 bases for J; bases not matched to a gene: 6. The CDR3: CASSILAGAQNEQFF. In DNA form, the CDR3 reads TGTGCCAGTAGTATCCTAGCGGGAGCTCAAAATGAGCAGTTCTTC. Together with reference TRBV19 and TRBJ2-1, the CDR3 gives the full variable domain: DGGITQSPKYLFRKEGQNVTLSCEQNLNHDAMYWYRQDPGQGLRLIYYSQIVNDFQKGDIAEGYSVSREKKESFPLTVTSAQKNPTAFYLCASSILAGAQNEQFFGPGTRLTVL.

The DNA of the CDR3 is TGTGCAAGTCGCTTACTCTTGAATAACAGGGTTTCTGGGACCACTGAAGCTTTCTTT. Residues: CASRLLLNNRVSGTTEAFF. This rearrangement joins TRBV12-2 to TRBJ1-1; the table's D gene call, TRBD1, was not cross checked with the DNA. TRBV12-2 is a pseudogene locus. The length of the CDR3 is 19 residues.